This entry describes one TCR beta chain. There are 13 residues in the CDR3. V was clipped by 3 bases and J by 3 bases, with 9 bases between them. This record belongs to a study of blood T cell repertoires in COVID-19. Looking at the study overall: The United States, Italy and Spain were the sources of the acute and convalescent COVID-19 samples. PBMCs, B-cell-depleted T cells, or T cells provided the cDNA or gDNA that made up the material.

Per the original methods: Estimation of nucleated cell counts was performed using reference gene primer amplification. The protocol was immunoSEQ multiplex PCR, while the TCRdb copy is restricted to in-frame clones and leaves out a portion. The V and J calls and clone size come from that table; D and trimming were worked out from the DNA. The data show hundreds of thousands of clones, around 89% seen once. The sequence came from a woman in her thirties with acute or convalescent COVID-19. The chain uses TRBV12-3 or TRBV12-4 and TRBJ2-7; no reliable D call. The sequenced material came from peripheral blood. Here the CDR3 DNA reads TGTGCCAGCAGTTTGTTCACATTCTACGAGCAGTACTTC. Translation gives CASSLFTFYEQYF.